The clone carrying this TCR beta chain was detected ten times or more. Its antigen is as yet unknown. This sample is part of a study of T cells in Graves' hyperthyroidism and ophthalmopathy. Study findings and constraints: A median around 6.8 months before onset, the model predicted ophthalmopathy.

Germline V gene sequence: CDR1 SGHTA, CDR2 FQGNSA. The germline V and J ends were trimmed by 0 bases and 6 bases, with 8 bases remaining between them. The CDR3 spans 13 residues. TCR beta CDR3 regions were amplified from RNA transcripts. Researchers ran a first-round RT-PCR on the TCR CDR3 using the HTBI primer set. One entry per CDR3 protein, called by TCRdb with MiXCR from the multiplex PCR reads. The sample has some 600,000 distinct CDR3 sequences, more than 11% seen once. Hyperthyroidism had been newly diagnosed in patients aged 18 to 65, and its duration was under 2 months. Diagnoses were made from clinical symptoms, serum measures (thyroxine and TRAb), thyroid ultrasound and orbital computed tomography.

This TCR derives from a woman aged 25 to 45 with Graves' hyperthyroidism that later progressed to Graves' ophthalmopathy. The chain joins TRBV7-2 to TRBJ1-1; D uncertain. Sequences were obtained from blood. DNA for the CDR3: TGTGCCAGCAGCTTAGCTCCGGGAGCTGAAGCTTTCTTT. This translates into CASSLAPGAEAFF.